This is a list of T cell receptor beta chains from one sample in a study of cytomegalovirus exposure and HLA in healthy donors. Clones were sequenced by immunoSEQ multiplex PCR, and TCRdb holds only the in-frame ones, with some missing. The sample gives some 150,000 clones, approximately 91% of which show up once; 3% to 3.5% is in the top ten. Sequenced sample: PBMCs. These receptors all stem from a young woman in good health and CMV-seropositive. The CDR3 runs from the conserved cysteine through the conserved F or W. D genes are given only for firm matches. A row's size may be missing; if present it is once, few, many or a size class.

TRBV7-3	TRBJ2-2	NA	NA	14	CASSLSVGPGELFF	TGTGCCAGCAGCTTATCCGTTGGCCCCGGGGAGCTGTTTTTT
TRBV7-9	TRBJ1-2	TRBD1	NA	16	CASSLGMTGASGGYTF	TGTGCCAGCAGCTTAGGGATGACAGGGGCCTCGGGTGGCTACACCTTC
TRBV19	TRBJ1-2	NA	NA	15	CASSSGHTTNYGYTF	TGTGCCAGTAGTTCCGGACACACCACTAACTATGGCTACACCTTC
TRBV25-1	TRBJ2-2	NA	NA	16	CASSESEISNTGELFF	TGTGCCAGCAGTGAATCGGAGATATCGAACACCGGGGAGCTGTTTTTT
TRBV19	TRBJ2-1	NA	NA	15	CASSISAGSYNEQFF	TGTGCCAGTAGTATATCAGCGGGCTCCTACAATGAGCAGTTCTTC
TRBV5-1	TRBJ2-5	TRBD2	NA	16	CASAGLAGGVGETQYF	TGCGCCAGCGCGGGACTAGCGGGAGGGGTTGGAGAGACCCAGTACTTC
TRBV5-8	TRBJ2-2	TRBD2	NA	17	CASSFGRLAGITGELFF	TGTGCCAGCAGCTTCGGTAGGCTAGCGGGGATAACCGGGGAGCTGTTTTTT
TRBV7-2	TRBJ2-1	NA	NA	16	CASSPASWSSYNEQFF	TGTGCCAGCAGTCCCGCGAGCTGGAGCTCCTACAATGAGCAGTTCTTC
TRBV30	TRBJ2-7	NA	NA	12	CAWSVRGYEQYF	TGTGCCTGGAGTGTCCGGGGCTACGAGCAGTACTTC
TRBV7-2	TRBJ1-5	NA	NA	13	CASSPNSNQPQHF	TGTGCCAGCAGTCCAAATAGCAATCAGCCCCAGCATTTT
TRBV14	TRBJ1-3	NA	NA	15	CASSQDLPFMSTIYF	TGTGCCAGCAGCCAAGATTTACCGTTTATGAGCACCATATATTTT
TRBV11-3	TRBJ2-1	NA	NA	16	CASSLDPRGPYNEQFF	TGTGCCAGCAGCTTAGACCCCCGCGGGCCGTACAATGAGCAGTTCTTC
TRBV30	TRBJ1-2	TRBD1	NA	15	CAWSPDRGIHYGYTF	TGTGCCTGGAGTCCAGACAGGGGGATTCACTATGGCTACACCTTC
TRBV5-4	TRBJ2-1	NA	NA	15	CASSLWGPSYNEQFF	TGTGCCAGCAGCTTGTGGGGGCCCTCCTACAATGAGCAGTTCTTC
TRBV5-1	TRBJ2-7	NA	NA	15	CASSLDGLGGKEQYF	TGCGCCAGCAGCTTGGACGGTCTTGGGGGGAAGGAGCAGTACTTC
TRBV7-2	TRBJ2-3	TRBD2	once	17	CASSSPWTSGRTDTQYF	TGTGCCAGCAGCTCACCATGGACTAGCGGGAGAACAGATACGCAGTATTTT
TRBV18	TRBJ2-2	TRBD2	NA	16	CASSSPGLAGNGELFF	TGTGCCAGCTCATCTCCGGGACTAGCGGGTAACGGGGAGCTGTTTTTT